This entry lists 2 T cell receptor beta chains sequenced from one sample in a study of vaccination and CD4 T cells after COVID-19. These receptors' targets are unknown. Treatment indicated: approximately 9-day PBMC culture with coronavirus spike peptide pools or control peptides (ViraFEST assay). Harvesting of the unexposed donor's CD4+ T cells predated the COVID-19 pandemic (2011-2018). Scientists ran DNA taken from cultured CD4+ T cells through the Oncomine TCR Beta short-read assay for sequencing. TCRdb used MiXCR to reprocess the PCR reads, holding one entry per CDR3 protein. The data contain roughly 4,500 distinct CDR3 sequences, 50% to 65% of them singletons. Sequenced input: CD4+ T cells from blood, cultured in vitro. The source of these receptors is a human donor in good health.

This clonotype was seen more than once but under ten times. This sequence joins TRBV2 and TRBJ1-2; TRBD1 matches 8 bases. The V segment lost 1 base and the J segment 0 bases; nucleotides outside the gene matches: 1. CDR1 and CDR2 from the germline V gene are SNHLY and FYNNEI. This CDR3 is 15 amino acids long. This CDR3 reads CASSEVGQANYGYTF. The DNA of the CDR3 is TGTGCCAGCAGTGAAGTGGGACAGGCTAACTATGGCTACACCTTC.

The chain employs TRBV5-1 and TRBJ1-4; D remains unclear. The V end lost 4 bases, the J end lost 6 bases, and 13 bases lay between the germline ends. CDR1 and CDR2 from the germline V gene are SGHRS and YFSETQ. The CDR3 has 14 residues. CDR3 DNA: TGCGCCAGCAGCCGGGCGGACGGAGATGAAAAACTGTTTTTT. Its protein is CASSRADGDEKLFF.